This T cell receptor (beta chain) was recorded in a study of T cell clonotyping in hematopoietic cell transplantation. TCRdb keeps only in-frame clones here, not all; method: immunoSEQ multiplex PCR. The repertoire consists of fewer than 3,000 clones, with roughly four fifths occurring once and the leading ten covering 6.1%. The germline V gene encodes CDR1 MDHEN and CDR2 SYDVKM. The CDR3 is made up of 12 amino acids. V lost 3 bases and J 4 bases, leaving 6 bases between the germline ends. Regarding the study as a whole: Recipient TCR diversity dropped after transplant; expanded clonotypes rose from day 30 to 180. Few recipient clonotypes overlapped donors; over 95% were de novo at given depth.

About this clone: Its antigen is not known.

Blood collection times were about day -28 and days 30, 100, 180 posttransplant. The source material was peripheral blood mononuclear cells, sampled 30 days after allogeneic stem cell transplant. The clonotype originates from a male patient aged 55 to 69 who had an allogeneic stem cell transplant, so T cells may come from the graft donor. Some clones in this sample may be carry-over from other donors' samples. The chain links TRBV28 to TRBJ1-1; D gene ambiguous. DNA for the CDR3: TGTGCCAGCAGTTTCGCCGGCACTGAAGCTTTCTTT. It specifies CASSFAGTEAFF.